These T cell receptor beta chains were read from a single sample in a study of T cell responses to AZD1222 COVID-19 vaccine. The data were produced by immunoSEQ multiplex PCR, yet TCRdb's version contains in-frame clones alone and is incomplete. Of some 54,000 clones listed, 70% to 90% are singletons. The sample consisted of peripheral blood, taken on day 0 of AZD1222 vaccination. The receptors come from an adult in good health. Each CDR3 is given with its conserved first and last residue. D genes are given only for firm matches. Part of the rows lack a size; the others show once, few, many or a class for expanded clones.

>TRBD2|TRBJ2-1|TRBV7-2|-
TGTGCCAGCAGCCCCCAGTCCGGGACTAGATACAATGAGCAGTTCTTC
CASSPQSGTRYNEQFF
>-|TRBJ1-5|TRBV6-2/TRBV6-3|few
TGTGCCAGCAGTTACTCGGAAAGAAATCAGCCCCAGCATTTT
CASSYSERNQPQHF
>-|TRBJ2-7|TRBV4-1|-
TGCGCCAGCAGCCAAGACAGGATTTACGAGCAGTACTTC
CASSQDRIYEQYF
>-|TRBJ1-2|TRBV4-1|-
TGCGCCAGCAGCCAAGATGAGGCCGGCGGGAGCTACACCTTC
CASSQDEAGGSYTF
>TRBD1|TRBJ1-6|TRBV19|-
TGTGCCAGTAGTATAGGAGGGGGCGATTCACCCCTCCACTTT
CASSIGGGDSPLHF
>-|TRBJ1-2|TRBV27|-
TGTGCCAGCAGTTTAGATTGGCAGCCGGGAGGCTACACCTTC
CASSLDWQPGGYTF
>TRBD1|TRBJ2-3|TRBV2|-
TGTGCCAGCAACACCCCGACAGGGGCAGATACGCAGTATTTT
CASNTPTGADTQYF
>TRBD1|TRBJ1-1|TRBV7-9|-
TGTGCCAGCATGAGTGGACAGGGTAACACTGAAGCTTTCTTT
CASMSGQGNTEAFF
>TRBD2|TRBJ2-7|TRBV7-3|-
TGTGCCAGCAGCGCGAGCGGGGGGGACTACGAGCAGTACTTC
CASSASGGDYEQYF
>TRBD1|TRBJ1-4|TRBV10-3|-
TGTGCCATCAGTGCAAGACAGGGAACTAATGAAAAACTGTTTTTT
CAISARQGTNEKLFF
>-|TRBJ1-2|TRBV6-5|-
TGTGCCAGCAGCGCAGACAGTCTCTATGGCTACACCTTC
CASSADSLYGYTF
>TRBD1|TRBJ1-6|TRBV4-3|-
TGCGCCAGCAGCCAAGGGACAGGGGAAAATTCACCCCTCCACTTT
CASSQGTGENSPLHF
>-|TRBJ2-7|TRBV9|few
TGTGCCAGCAGCGCGGTCGGGGAAGAGCAGTACTTC
CASSAVGEEQYF
>TRBD2|TRBJ2-1|TRBV7-9|-
TGTGCCAGCAGTCCTATTAGCGGGGGGGATTACAATGAGCAGTTCTTC
CASSPISGGDYNEQFF
>-|TRBJ1-1|TRBV6-5|-
TGTGCCAGCAGTTCGGGACGGAACGAAGCTTTCTTT
CASSSGRNEAFF
>-|TRBJ2-3|TRBV7-9|-
TGTGCCAGCAGCTTACACACAGATACGCAGTATTTT
CASSLHTDTQYF
>-|TRBJ2-7|TRBV5-4|once
TGTGCCAGCAGCTTGGCCGCAGGCAACTCCTACGAGCAGTACTTC
CASSLAAGNSYEQYF